The subject of this entry is one TCR beta chain. This clonotype showed up many times. Its antigen target is currently unknown. Base-call qualities are not available, and no considerably larger clone is one nucleotide away. The data were obtained in a study of early T cells in non-severe SARS-CoV-2 infection (dated by TCRdb to about 2021). Regarding the study in general: Because TCR sequencing relied on bulk RNA taken from unsorted whole blood, pairing of alpha and beta chains was not possible. Points the paper makes about the study in general: VDJdb matching was skewed toward anti-spike CD8 responses and likely underestimated virus-specific expansions by missing private and CD4 specificities.

This was a case-control study nested in a cohort of healthcare workers in London, UK, who had nasopharyngeal swab PCR tests and blood samples taken every week. Healthcare workers were enrolled in the week of the UK lockdown, from 23 to 31 March 2020, and were followed every week for up to roughly 15 weeks. CDR1 SGHTA and CDR2 FQGTGA are derived from the germline V gene. Taken from cysteine to phenylalanine, the CDR3 has 17 residues. The kept DNA is CDR3 alone, 51 bases in frame from the first base. V is cut back by 0 bases and J by 5 bases, with 4 bases in the junction unmatched. Receptor libraries were prepared by 5' RACE. The reads were generated on a NextSeq 500. Unique molecular identifiers were attached to individual cDNA molecules in the TCR library protocol so that sequencing error and PCR bias could be corrected. TCR alpha and beta chains were both sequenced, and the abundances of alpha and beta sequences in each sample were closely correlated with each other. The original methods were these. V gene, J gene and CDR3 annotation of TCR sequences was performed with Decombinator V4. TCRs were defined as expanded if a significant change between any two time points was detected under a Poisson model with p below 0.0001. Abundances of TCRs were expressed as counts per million after normalisation to the total number of TCRs sequenced in each sample. MAIT TCRs were defined by TRAV1-2 paired with TRAJ12, TRAJ20 or TRAJ33, and iNKT TCRs by TRAV10 paired with TRAJ18. A search of VDJdb, accessed on 1 November 2021, was run for TCRs annotated to CMV, EBV and SARS-CoV-2, with TCRs annotated for multiple antigens excluded. Using fastp trimming at Q25 and MiXCR clonotype assembly, TCRdb reanalyzed the public sequencing data and kept in-frame beta chains. For every CDR3 protein sequence, its rows merge into one entry that carries the most common genes and DNA. These V and J calls originate from TCRdb's pipeline instead of the authors' own analysis. A total of about 58,000 distinct CDR3 sequences appear in this sample, roughly 12% of them only once. The ten largest clones add up to 3% to 4.5% of the sample.

Sequencing was performed on whole blood. This TCR was sampled from an adult who was a healthcare worker with PCR-confirmed SARS-CoV-2 infection or an uninfected control (not recorded which). The chain joins TRBV7-3 to TRBJ2-1, and TRBD2 aligns with 13 junction nucleotides. The CDR3 region: CASSLTPTSGRNNEQFF. DNA sequence: TGTGCCAGCAGCTTAACCCCGACTAGCGGGAGGAACAATGAGCAGTTCTTC.